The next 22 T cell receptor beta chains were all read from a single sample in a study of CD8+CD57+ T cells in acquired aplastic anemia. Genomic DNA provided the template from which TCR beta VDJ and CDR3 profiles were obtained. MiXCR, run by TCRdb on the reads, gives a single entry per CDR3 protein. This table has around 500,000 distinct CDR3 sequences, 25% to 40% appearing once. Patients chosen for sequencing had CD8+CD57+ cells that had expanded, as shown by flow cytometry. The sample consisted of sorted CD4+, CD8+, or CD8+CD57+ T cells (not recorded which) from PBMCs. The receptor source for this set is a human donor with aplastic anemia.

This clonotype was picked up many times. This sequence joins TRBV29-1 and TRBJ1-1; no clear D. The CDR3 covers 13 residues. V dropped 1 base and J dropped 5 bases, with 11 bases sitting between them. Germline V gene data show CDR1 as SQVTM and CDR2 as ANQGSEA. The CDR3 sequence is CSVEGLSVTEAFF. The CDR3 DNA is TGCAGCGTTGAAGGCTTATCGGTGACTGAAGCTTTCTTT.

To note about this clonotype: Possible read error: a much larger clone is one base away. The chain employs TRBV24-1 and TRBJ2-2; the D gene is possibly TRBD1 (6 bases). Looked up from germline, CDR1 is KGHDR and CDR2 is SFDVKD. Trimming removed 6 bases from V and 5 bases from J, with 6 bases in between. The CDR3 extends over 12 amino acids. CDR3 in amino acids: CATSQGTGELFF. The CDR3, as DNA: TGTGCCACCAGTCAGGGGACCGGGGAGCTGTTTTTT.

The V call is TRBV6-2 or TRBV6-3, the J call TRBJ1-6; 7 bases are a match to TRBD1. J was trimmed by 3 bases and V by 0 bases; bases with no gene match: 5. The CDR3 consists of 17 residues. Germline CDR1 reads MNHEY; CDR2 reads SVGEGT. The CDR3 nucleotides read TGTGCCAGCAGTTACTCAACAGGGGAAAACTATAATTCACCCCTCCACTTT. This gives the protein CASSYSTGENYNSPLHF.

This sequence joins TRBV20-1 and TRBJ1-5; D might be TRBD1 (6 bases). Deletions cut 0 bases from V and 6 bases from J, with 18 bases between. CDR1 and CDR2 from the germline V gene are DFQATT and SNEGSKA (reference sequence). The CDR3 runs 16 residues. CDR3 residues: CSARDRQGPSSQPQHF. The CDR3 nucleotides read TGCAGTGCTAGAGATAGGCAGGGGCCCTCGAGTCAGCCCCAGCATTTT.

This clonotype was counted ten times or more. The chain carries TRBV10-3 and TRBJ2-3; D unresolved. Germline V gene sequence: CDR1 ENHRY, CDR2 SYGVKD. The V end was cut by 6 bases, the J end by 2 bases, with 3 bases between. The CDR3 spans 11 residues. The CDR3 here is CAISATDTQYF. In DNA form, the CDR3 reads TGTGCCATCAGCGCCACAGATACGCAGTATTTT.

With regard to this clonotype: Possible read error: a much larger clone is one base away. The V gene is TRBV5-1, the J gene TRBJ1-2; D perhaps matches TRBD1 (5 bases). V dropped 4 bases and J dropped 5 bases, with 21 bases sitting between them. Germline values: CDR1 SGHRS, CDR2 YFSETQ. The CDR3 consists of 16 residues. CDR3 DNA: TGCGCCAGCAGCCGACAGTCATCTCGAGGAGGGTATGGCTACACCTTC. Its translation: CASSRQSSRGGYGYTF.

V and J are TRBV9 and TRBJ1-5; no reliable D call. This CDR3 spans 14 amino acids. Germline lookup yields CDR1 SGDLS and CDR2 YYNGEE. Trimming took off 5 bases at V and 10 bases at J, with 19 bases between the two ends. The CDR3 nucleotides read TGTGCCAGCAGTTTACGGCACCCGTCCGGACCCCAGCATTTT. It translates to CASSLRHPSGPQHF.

Here the CDR3 reads CASRGSGTLYGYTF. The DNA for the CDR3 is TGTGCCAGCAGAGGATCCGGGACGCTCTATGGCTACACCTTC. V is TRBV6-1 and J is TRBJ1-2, with D possibly being TRBD1 (5 bases). V shed 6 bases and J shed 4 bases, with 15 bases lying between them. CDR3 length equals 14 residues. CDR1 is MNHNS and CDR2 is SASEGT in the germline V gene.

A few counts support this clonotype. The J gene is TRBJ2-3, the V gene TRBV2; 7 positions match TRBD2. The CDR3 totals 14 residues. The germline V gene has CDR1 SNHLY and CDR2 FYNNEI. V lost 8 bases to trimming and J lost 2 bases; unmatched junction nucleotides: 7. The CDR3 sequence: CASGAGDYTDTQYF. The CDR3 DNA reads TGTGCCAGCGGGGCTGGGGACTACACAGATACGCAGTATTTT.

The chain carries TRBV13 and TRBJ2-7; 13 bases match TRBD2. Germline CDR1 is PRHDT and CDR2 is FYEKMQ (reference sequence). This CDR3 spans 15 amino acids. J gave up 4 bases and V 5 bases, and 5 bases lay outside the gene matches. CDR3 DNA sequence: TGTGCCAGCAGCCCGTGGACTAGCGGGAGATACGAGCAGTACTTC. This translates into CASSPWTSGRYEQYF.

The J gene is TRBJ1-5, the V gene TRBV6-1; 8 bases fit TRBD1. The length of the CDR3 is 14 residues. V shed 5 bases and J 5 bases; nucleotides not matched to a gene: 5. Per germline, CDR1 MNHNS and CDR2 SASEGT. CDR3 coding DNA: TGTGCCAGCAGTCCAGGGGGCGCAGATCAGCCCCAGCATTTT. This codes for CASSPGGADQPQHF.

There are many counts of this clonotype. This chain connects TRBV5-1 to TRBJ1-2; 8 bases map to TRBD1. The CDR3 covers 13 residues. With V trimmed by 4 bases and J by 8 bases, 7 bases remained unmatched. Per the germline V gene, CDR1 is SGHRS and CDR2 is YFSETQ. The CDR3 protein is CASSPWTGNGYTF. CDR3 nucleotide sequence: TGCGCCAGCAGCCCCTGGACAGGGAACGGCTACACCTTC.

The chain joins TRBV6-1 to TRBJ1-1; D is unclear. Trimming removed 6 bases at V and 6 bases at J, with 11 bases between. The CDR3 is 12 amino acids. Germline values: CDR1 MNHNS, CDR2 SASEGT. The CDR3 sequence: CASRDQVAEAFF. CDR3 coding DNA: TGTGCCAGCAGGGACCAGGTCGCTGAAGCTTTCTTT.

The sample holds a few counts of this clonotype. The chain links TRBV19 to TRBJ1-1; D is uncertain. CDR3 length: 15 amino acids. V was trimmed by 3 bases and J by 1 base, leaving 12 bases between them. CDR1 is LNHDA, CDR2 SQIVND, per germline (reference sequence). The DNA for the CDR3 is TGTGCCAGTAGTATTAGTTGGGTCGAGAACACTGAAGCTTTCTTT. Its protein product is CASSISWVENTEAFF.

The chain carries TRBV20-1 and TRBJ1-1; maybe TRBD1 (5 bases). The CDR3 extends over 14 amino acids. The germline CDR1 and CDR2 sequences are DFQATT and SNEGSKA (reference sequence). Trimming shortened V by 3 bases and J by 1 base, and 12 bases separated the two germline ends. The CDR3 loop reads CSASRAGPNTEAFF. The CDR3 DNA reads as TGCAGTGCTAGTCGTGCAGGGCCGAACACTGAAGCTTTCTTT.

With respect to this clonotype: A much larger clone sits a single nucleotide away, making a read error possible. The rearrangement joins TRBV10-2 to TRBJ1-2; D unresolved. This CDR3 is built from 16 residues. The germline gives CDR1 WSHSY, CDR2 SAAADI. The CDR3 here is CASSEFGERSSRGYAF. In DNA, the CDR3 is TGCGCCAGCAGTGAATTCGGTGAGAGGAGCTCGCGTGGCTACGCCTTC.

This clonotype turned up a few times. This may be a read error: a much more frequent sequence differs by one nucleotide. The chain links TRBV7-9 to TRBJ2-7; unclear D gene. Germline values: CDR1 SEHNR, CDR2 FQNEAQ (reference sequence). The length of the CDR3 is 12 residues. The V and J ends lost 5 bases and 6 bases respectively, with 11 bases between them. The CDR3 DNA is TGTGCCAGCAGCCTCTCCACCTGCGAGCAGTACTTC. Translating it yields CASSLSTCEQYF.

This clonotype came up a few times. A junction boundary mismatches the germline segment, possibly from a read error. This chain's CDR3 is CSARRRQNSEAFF. CDR3 nucleotide sequence: TGCAGTGCTAGACGCAGACAAAACAGTGAAGCTTTCTTT. The V and J genes are TRBV20-1 and TRBJ1-1; D remains unclear. CDR3 length: 13 residues. Germline V lookup: CDR1 DFQATT, CDR2 SNEGSKA (reference sequence).

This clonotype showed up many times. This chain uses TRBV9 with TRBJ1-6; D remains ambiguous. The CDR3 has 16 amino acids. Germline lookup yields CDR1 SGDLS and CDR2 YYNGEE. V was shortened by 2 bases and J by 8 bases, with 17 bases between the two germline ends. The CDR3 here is CASSVRPHGSDSPLHF. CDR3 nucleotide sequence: TGTGCCAGCAGCGTCCGCCCTCACGGCAGCGATTCACCCCTCCACTTT.

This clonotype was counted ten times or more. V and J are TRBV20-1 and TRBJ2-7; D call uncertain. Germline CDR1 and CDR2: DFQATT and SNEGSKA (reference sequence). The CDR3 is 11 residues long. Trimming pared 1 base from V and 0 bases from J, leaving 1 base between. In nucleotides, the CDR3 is TGCAGTGCTAGAGTCTCCTACGAGCAGTACTTC. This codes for CSARVSYEQYF.

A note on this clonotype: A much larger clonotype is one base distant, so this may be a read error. This chain's CDR3 is CVSRRDRGDGNQPQHF. The CDR3 DNA reads TGTGTCAGCAGACGTGACAGGGGTGATGGCAATCAGCCCCAGCATTTT. This chain connects TRBV7-8 to TRBJ1-5; 8 nucleotides line up with TRBD1. The CDR3 is made up of 16 amino acids. Germline V CDR1 and CDR2: SGHVS, FQNEAQ. Full variable domain (rest looked up from reference TRBV7-8 and TRBJ1-5): GAGVSQSPRYKVAKRGQDVALRCDPISGHVSLFWYQQALGQGPEFLTYFQNEAQLDKSGLPSDRFFAERPEGSVSTLKIQRTQQEDSAVYLCVSRRDRGDGNQPQHFGDGTRLSIL.

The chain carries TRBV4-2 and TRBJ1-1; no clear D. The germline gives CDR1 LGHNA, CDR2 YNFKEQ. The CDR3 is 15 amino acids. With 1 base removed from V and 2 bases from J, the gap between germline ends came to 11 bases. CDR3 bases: TGTGCCAGCAGCCAAGCAGCGTACCCAAACACTGAAGCTTTCTTT. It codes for CASSQAAYPNTEAFF.